The TCR beta chain described here comes from a study of tumor-infiltrating lymphocytes in primary liver carcinoma. The investigators made TCR beta cDNA from approximately 510 ng total RNA, using a constant-region primer. Three nested multiplex PCR rounds, a slightly modified ARM-PCR method, built the TCR beta libraries. Each of the first two PCR rounds ran approximately 10 cycles with TRBV1-TRBV30 forward and C-beta reverse primers. MiXCR, run by TCRdb on the multiplex PCR reads, gives a single entry per CDR3 protein. The table has some 100,000 distinct CDR3 sequences, around 73% seen once; the top ten hold around 10%. The CDR3 has 16 amino acids. Of note for this clonotype: The antigen remains undetermined. A much larger clone sits a single nucleotide away, making a read error possible.

The study's findings and limits: Tumors and blood were compared for top-250-clone fraction, and tumors had the significantly higher value (p = 0.039).

Co-extraction of both nucleic acids (RNA and DNA) used about 17-33 mg of unsorted bulk tissue. No patient had received treatment, and all had chronic HBV infection. Every tumor yielded five separate sampled regions. Every tumor sample had over 75% viable tumor cells. The genes are TRBV12-3 or TRBV12-4 and TRBJ2-1; 9 bases are a match to TRBD1. This sequence originates from a woman aged 60-75 years with primary liver carcinoma and hepatitis B virus infection. Source material: liver tumor tissue from sampling region 2. Subset given: tumor region T2, inferior pole. The CDR3 loop reads CVSGSRPRDRDNEQFF. The CDR3 DNA follows: TGTGTCAGCGGTTCTCGCCCACGGGACAGGGACAATGAGCAGTTCTTC.